Given below is one T cell receptor (beta chain) in context. The data belong to a study of blood T cell repertoires in COVID-19. About the research overall: Sources were T cells, B-cell-depleted T cells, or PBMCs; the material itself was cDNA or gDNA.

Assay used: immunoSEQ multiplex PCR; TCRdb lists only in-frame clones, some missing. The sample consists of roughly 67,000 clones, roughly four fifths of them appearing once. Between the trimmed V and J ends, which lost 5 bases and 1 base, there was a span of 9 bases. The CDR3 contains 13 residues. Germline assignment: CDR1 SGHAT and CDR2 FQNNGV. This TCR came from a woman in her sixties with acute or convalescent COVID-19. The gene calls are TRBV11-2 and TRBJ2-7, with D possibly being TRBD2 (5 bases). Sequences were obtained from peripheral blood. This CDR3 is CASSPRGSYEQYF. Written as DNA, the CDR3 is TGTGCCAGCAGCCCCCGGGGTTCCTACGAGCAGTACTTC.